The rows below give T cell receptor beta chains drawn from one sample of a study of early T cells in non-severe SARS-CoV-2 infection. TCRdb called the 5' RACE reads again in MiXCR, with one record for every CDR3 protein. In the table there are 50,000 to 70,000 distinct CDR3 sequences, 7% to 8% of which are singletons. Specimen: whole blood. All receptors come from an adult who was a healthcare worker with PCR-confirmed SARS-CoV-2 infection or an uninfected control (not recorded which). CDR3s include the opening cysteine and the closing phenylalanine or tryptophan.

>TRBV18
CASSPILQESSYEQYF
>TRBV29-1
CSVEDFRGGSYNEQFF
>TRBV20-1
CSARSSGRYEQYF
>TRBV6-6
CASSDAPAPNTEAFF
>TRBV7-6
CASSLSGLPNTEAFF
>TRBV7-3
CASSLTGHLTGELFF
>TRBV5-1
CASSEQGRTGELFF
>TRBV6-5
CASSPGLPVYYKQYF
>TRBV6-5
CASSYSEGAGANVLTF
>TRBV18
CASSLTPVKPQGNQPQHF
>TRBV3-1
CASSPGDSEAFF
>TRBV29-1
CSVVGGTQETQYF
>TRBV20-1
CSWVAGGDTQYF
>TRBV7-6
CASSLLGGSYNEQFF
>TRBV12-3/TRBV12-4
CASSFIGGQPQHF
>TRBV7-9
CASSSGLYNEQFF
>TRBV23-1
CASSQSGRPHSGANVLTF
>TRBV5-1
CASSLVPTDTQYF
>TRBV6-6
CASCRGSSGNTIYF
>TRBV28
CASTSLGAGYNEQFF
>TRBV28
CAISRGFNEQFF
>TRBV28
CASSNRNRQYF
>TRBV5-1
CASSLGVAENSEQFF
>TRBV27
CASTWSLAGDTGELFF
>TRBV7-7
CASSKEVWRSTDTQYF
>TRBV9
CASSANAGITEAFF
>TRBV7-2
CASSLDGPYGYTF
>TRBV12-3/TRBV12-4
CASSFIGREGEQYF
>TRBV27
CASSLRPRGQIGELFF
>TRBV27
CASSPGTGVGEQYF
>TRBV6-1
CASSELTWEQYF
>TRBV4-1
CASSRAGGIENTEAFF
>TRBV6-2/TRBV6-3
CASSRTSGRWYEQYF